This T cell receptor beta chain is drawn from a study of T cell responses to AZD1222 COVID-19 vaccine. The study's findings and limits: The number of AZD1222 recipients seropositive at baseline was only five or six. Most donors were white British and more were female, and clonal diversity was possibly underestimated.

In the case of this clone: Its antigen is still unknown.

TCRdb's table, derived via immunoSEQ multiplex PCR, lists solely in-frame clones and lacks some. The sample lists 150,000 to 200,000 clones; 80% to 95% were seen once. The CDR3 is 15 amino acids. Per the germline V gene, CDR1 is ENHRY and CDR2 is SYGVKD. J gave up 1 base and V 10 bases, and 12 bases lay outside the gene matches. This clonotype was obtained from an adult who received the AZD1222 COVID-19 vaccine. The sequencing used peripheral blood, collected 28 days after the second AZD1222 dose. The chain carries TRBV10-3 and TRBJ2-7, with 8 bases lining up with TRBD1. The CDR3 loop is CATNSKDRASYEQYF. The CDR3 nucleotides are TGTGCCACGAACAGTAAGGACAGGGCTTCCTACGAGCAGTACTTC.